The sequence of this T cell receptor (beta chain) was determined in a study of shared clonotypes between healthy human individuals. Here immunoSEQ multiplex PCR was the method, and the copy in TCRdb shows in-frame clones only, minus some. The sample lists some 2 million clones; around 95% were seen once. There are many counts of this clone. Other DNA sequences in the sample encode the same CDR3. The CDR3 has 14 residues. V was pared by 2 bases and J by 0 bases, with 5 bases between. Germline assignment: CDR1 MNHNY and CDR2 SVGAGI (reference sequence). The clonotype comes from a man younger than 35 in good health. Sequencing was done on a sample of naive CD4+ T cells sorted from blood. Subset defined: CD45RA+ positively selected. The V and J genes are TRBV6-6 and TRBJ1-3; no firm D call. CDR3 sequence: CASSYGTSGNTIYF. The CDR3 nucleotides are TGTGCCAGCAGTTACGGTACCTCTGGAAACACCATATATTTT.